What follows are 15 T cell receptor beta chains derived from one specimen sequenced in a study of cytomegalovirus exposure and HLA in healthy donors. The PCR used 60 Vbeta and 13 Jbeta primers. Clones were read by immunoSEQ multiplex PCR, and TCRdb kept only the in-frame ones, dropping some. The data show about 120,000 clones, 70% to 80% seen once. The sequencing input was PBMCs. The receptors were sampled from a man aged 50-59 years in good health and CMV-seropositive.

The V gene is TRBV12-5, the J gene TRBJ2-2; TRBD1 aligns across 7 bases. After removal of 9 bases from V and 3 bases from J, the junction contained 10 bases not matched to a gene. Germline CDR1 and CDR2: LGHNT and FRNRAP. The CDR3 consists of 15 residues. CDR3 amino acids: CARHHRGGDTGELFF. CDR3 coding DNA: TGTGCTAGGCACCACAGGGGTGGGGACACCGGGGAGCTGTTTTTT.

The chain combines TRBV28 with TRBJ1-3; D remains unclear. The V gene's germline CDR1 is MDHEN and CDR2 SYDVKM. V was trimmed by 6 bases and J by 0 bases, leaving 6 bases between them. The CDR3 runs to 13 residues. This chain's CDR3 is CASSRSSGNTIYF. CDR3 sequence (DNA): TGTGCCAGCAGCCGGAGCTCTGGAAACACCATATATTTT.

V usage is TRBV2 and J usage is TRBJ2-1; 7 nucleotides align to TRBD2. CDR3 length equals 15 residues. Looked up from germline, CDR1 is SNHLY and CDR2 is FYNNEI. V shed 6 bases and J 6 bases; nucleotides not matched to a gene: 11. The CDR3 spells CASRRGLGASNEQFF. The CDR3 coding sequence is TGTGCCAGCAGGCGGGGGTTAGGGGCATCCAATGAGCAGTTCTTC.

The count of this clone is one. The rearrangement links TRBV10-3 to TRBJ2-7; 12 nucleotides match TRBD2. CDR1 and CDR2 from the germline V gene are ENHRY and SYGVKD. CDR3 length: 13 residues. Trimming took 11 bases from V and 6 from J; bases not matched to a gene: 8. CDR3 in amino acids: CASGGTSGFEQYF. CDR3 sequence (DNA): TGTGCCTCGGGGGGGACTAGCGGGTTCGAGCAGTACTTC.

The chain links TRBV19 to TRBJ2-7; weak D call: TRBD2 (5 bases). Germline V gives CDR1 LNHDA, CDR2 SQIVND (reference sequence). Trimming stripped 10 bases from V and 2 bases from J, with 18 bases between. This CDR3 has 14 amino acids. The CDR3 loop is CANPEEVFPYEQYF. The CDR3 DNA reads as TGTGCCAACCCAGAGGAGGTTTTTCCCTACGAGCAGTACTTC.

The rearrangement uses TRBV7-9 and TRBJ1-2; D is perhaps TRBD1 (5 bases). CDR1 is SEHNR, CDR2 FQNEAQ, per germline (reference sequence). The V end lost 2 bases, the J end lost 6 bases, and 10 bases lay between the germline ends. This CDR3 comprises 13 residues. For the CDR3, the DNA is TGTGCCAGCAGCTTAAGCAGGGCCGATGGCTACACCTTC. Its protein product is CASSLSRADGYTF.

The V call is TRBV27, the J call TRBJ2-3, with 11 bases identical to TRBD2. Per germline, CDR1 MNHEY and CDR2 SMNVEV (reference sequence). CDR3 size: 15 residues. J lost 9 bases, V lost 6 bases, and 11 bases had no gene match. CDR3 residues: CASRGGPSGRQTQYF. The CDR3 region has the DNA TGTGCCAGCAGGGGAGGGCCTAGCGGGAGGCAAACGCAGTATTTT.

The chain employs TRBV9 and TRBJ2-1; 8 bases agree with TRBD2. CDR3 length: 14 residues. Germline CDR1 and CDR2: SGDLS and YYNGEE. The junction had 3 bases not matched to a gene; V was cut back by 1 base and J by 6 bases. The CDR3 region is CASSVLAGINEQFF. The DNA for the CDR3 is TGTGCCAGCAGCGTACTAGCGGGTATCAATGAGCAGTTCTTC.

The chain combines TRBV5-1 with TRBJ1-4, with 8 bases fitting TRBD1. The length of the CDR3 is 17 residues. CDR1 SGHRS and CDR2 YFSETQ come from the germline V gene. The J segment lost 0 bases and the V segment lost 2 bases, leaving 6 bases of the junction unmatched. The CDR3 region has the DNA TGCGCCAGCAGCTTCGGACAGGGCCGAGCAACTAATGAAAAACTGTTTTTT. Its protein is CASSFGQGRATNEKLFF. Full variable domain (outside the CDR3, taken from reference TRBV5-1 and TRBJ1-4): KAGVTQTPRYLIKTRGQQVTLSCSPISGHRSVSWYQQTPGQGLQFLFEYFSETQRNKGNFPGRFSGRQFSNSRSEMNVSTLELGDSALYLCASSFGQGRATNEKLFFGSGTQLSVL.

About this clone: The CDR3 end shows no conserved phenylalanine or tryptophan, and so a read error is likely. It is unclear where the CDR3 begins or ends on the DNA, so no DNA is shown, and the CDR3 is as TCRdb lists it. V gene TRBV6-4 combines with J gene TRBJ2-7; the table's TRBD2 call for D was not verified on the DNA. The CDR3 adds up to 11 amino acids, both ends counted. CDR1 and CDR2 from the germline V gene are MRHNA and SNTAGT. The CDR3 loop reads CASTPPGGSRH.

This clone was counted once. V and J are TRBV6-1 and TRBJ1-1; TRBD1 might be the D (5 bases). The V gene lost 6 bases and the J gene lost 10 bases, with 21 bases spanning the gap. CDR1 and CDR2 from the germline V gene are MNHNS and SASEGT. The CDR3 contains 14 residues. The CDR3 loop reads CASRDTHARGGAFF. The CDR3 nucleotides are TGTGCCAGCAGGGACACTCACGCTAGAGGTGGAGCTTTCTTT.

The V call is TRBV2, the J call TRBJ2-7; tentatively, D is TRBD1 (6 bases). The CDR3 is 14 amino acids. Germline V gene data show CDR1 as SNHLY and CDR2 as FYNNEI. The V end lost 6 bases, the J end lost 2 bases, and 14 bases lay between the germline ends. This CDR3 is CASRRPGQTYEQYF. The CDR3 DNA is TGTGCCAGCAGACGCCCGGGACAAACCTACGAGCAGTACTTC. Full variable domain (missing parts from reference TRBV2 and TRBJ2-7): EPEVTQTPSHQVTQMGQEVILRCVPISNHLYFYWYRQILGQKVEFLVSFYNNEISEKSEIFDDQFSVERPDGSNFTLKIRSTKLEDSAMYFCASRRPGQTYEQYFGPGTRLTVT.

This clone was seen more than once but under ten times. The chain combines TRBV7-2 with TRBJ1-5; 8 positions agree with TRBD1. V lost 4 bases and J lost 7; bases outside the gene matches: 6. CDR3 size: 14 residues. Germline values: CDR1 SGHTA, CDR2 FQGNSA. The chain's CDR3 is CASSSRGPGQPQHF. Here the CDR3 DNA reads TGTGCCAGCAGCTCCAGGGGGCCGGGACAGCCCCAGCATTTT. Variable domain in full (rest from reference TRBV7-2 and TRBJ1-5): GAGVSQSPSNKVTEKGKDVELRCDPISGHTALYWYRQSLGQGLEFLIYFQGNSAPDKSGLPSDRFSAERTGGSVSTLTIQRTQQEDSAVYLCASSSRGPGQPQHFGDGTRLSIL.

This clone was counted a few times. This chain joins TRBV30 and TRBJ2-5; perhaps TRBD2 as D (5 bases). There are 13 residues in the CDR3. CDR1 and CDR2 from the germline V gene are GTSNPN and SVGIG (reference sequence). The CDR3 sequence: CAGATAGGETQYF. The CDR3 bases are TGTGCGGGCGCTACGGCGGGCGGGGAGACCCAGTACTTC.

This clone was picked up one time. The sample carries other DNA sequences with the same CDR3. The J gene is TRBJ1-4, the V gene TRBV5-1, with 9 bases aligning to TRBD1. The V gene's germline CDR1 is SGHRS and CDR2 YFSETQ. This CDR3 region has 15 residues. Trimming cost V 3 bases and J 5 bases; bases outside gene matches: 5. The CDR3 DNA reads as TGCGCCAGCAGCTCCTGGACAGGGGCGAATGAAAAACTGTTTTTT. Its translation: CASSSWTGANEKLFF. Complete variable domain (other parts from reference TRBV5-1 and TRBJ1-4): KAGVTQTPRYLIKTRGQQVTLSCSPISGHRSVSWYQQTPGQGLQFLFEYFSETQRNKGNFPGRFSGRQFSNSRSEMNVSTLELGDSALYLCASSSWTGANEKLFFGSGTQLSVL.